The next 26 T cell receptor beta chains were all read from a single sample in a study of blood T cell repertoires in COVID-19. Generated by immunoSEQ multiplex PCR, the TCRdb table keeps only in-frame clones and is missing some. The sample holds some 400,000 clones, roughly 86% seen once. Source material: PBMCs or T cells enriched from blood (not recorded which). These TCRs come from a woman aged 25-40 years who had recovered from COVID-19.

This clone appeared many times. The chain is built from TRBV9 and TRBJ2-1, with D possibly TRBD1 on 6 matching bases. The CDR3 has 12 amino acids. Trimming took 4 bases from V and 9 from J, leaving 11 bases between them. Per the germline V gene, CDR1 is SGDLS and CDR2 is YYNGEE. CDR3 sequence (DNA): TGTGCCAGCAGCCCGGGACATCTTGAGCAGTTCTTC. Amino acids: CASSPGHLEQFF.

The rearrangement joins TRBV7-8 to TRBJ1-3, with unresolved D. The CDR3 has 19 amino acids. V lost 5 bases and J 0 bases, leaving 23 bases between the germline ends. The germline CDR1 and CDR2 sequences are SGHVS and FQNEAQ. The CDR3 spells CASSTLPMFRQFSGNTIYF. In DNA form, the CDR3 reads TGTGCCAGCAGCACTTTACCCATGTTCAGGCAGTTCTCTGGAAACACCATATATTTT. The complete variable domain, with remaining parts taken from reference TRBV7-8 and TRBJ1-3, reads GAGVSQSPRYKVAKRGQDVALRCDPISGHVSLFWYQQALGQGPEFLTYFQNEAQLDKSGLPSDRFFAERPEGSVSTLKIQRTQQEDSAVYLCASSTLPMFRQFSGNTIYFGEGSWLTVV.

The gene calls are TRBV5-8 and TRBJ1-2; a possible D gene is TRBD1 (6 bases). This CDR3 contains 16 residues. The germline gives CDR1 SGHTS, CDR2 YDEGEE. Between the trimmed V and J ends, which lost 1 base and 0 bases, there was a span of 13 bases. In nucleotides, the CDR3 is TGTGCCAGCAGCTTGTTGGGGGCGGAAGCTAACTATGGCTACACCTTC. Translation gives CASSLLGAEANYGYTF.

The chain links TRBV3-1 (or the pseudogene TRBV3-2) to TRBJ1-2, with TRBD1 matching over 9 bases. Germline values: CDR1 LGHDT, CDR2 YNNKEL (reference sequence). The CDR3 extends over 16 amino acids. Trimming at V came to 1 base and at J to 7 bases, leaving 10 bases not matched to a gene. The CDR3 reads CASSQGSNDRGGGYTF. The CDR3 DNA is TGTGCCAGCAGCCAAGGGTCGAACGACAGGGGGGGTGGCTACACCTTC.

This chain uses TRBV7-2 with TRBJ2-5, with 8 bases lining up with TRBD1. The CDR3 is made up of 16 amino acids. The germline gives CDR1 SGHTA, CDR2 FQGNSA. Unmatched junction bases numbered 13, after V lost 5 bases and J lost 5 bases. CDR3 protein: CASSDNSRGLGETQYF. The DNA of the CDR3 is TGTGCCAGCAGCGACAATTCCAGGGGGCTAGGGGAGACCCAGTACTTC.

The CDR3 reads CASSFDPGLSEAFF. DNA of the CDR3: TGTGCCAGCAGCTTCGACCCGGGACTATCTGAAGCTTTCTTT. This rearrangement joins TRBV7-3 to TRBJ1-1; TRBD1 is a possible D gene (5 bases). The germline gives CDR1 SGHTA, CDR2 FQGTGA. V was trimmed by 3 bases and J by 6 bases, leaving 14 bases between them. This CDR3 has 14 amino acids.

This clone was detected once. The V call is TRBV7-9, the J call TRBJ1-3; 7 bases line up with TRBD1. V shed 8 bases, J shed 8 bases, and the junction held 6 bases outside the gene matches. The CDR3 spans 12 residues. Per germline, CDR1 SEHNR and CDR2 FQNEAQ (reference sequence). The CDR3 DNA is TGTGCCAGCCAGCCAGGGGGTGACACCATATATTTT. It is translated as CASQPGGDTIYF.

The gene calls are TRBV5-1 and TRBJ1-4; 7 nucleotides align to TRBD1. Germline V gene lookup returns CDR1 SGHRS and CDR2 YFSETQ. J was trimmed by 7 bases and V by 3 bases; bases with no gene match: 12. The CDR3 extends over 16 amino acids. This CDR3 reads CASSYRQGSRAEKLFF. CDR3 DNA sequence: TGCGCCAGCAGCTACCGACAGGGATCGCGGGCTGAAAAACTGTTTTTT.

This chain joins TRBV19 and TRBJ2-1; 11 bases match TRBD2. Germline CDR1 and CDR2: LNHDA and SQIVND (reference sequence). V lost 8 bases and J lost 3; bases outside the gene matches: 0. The CDR3 is 13 amino acids. DNA for the CDR3: TGTGCCAGTGGACTAGCGGGCTACAATGAGCAGTTCTTC. The encoded protein is CASGLAGYNEQFF.

As to this clone: Sequence at one end of the junction differs from germline and may be a read error. The CDR3 spells CASRLGGEVGEAFF. The CDR3 coding sequence is TGTGCCAGCAGGTTAGGGGGGGAGGTCGGTGAAGCTTTCTTT. The J gene is TRBJ1-1, the V gene TRBV7-9, with a possible D match to TRBD1 (6 bases). The germline V gene encodes CDR1 SEHNR and CDR2 FQNEAQ (reference sequence). This CDR3 has 14 residues. Supplemented by reference TRBV7-9 and TRBJ1-1, the full variable domain reads DTGVSQNPRHKITKRGQNVTFRCDPISEHNRLYWYRQTLGQGPEFLTYFQNEAQLEKSRLLSDRFSAERPKGSFSTLEIQRTEQGDSAMYLCASRLGGEVGEAFFGQGTRLTVV.

The gene calls are TRBV3-1 (or the pseudogene TRBV3-2) and TRBJ2-2; D not certain. The V end lost 6 bases, the J end lost 4 bases, and 9 bases lay between the germline ends. Germline V gene lookup returns CDR1 LGHDT and CDR2 YNNKEL (reference sequence). This CDR3 is 13 amino acids long. The CDR3 DNA reads as TGTGCCAGCAGTCTATCCATCACCGGGGAGCTGTTTTTT. Protein product: CASSLSITGELFF.

The V call is TRBV11-2, the J call TRBJ2-3; TRBD1 aligns across 12 bases. Germline values: CDR1 SGHAT, CDR2 FQNNGV. V was clipped by 0 bases and J by 9 bases; unmatched bases: 7. The CDR3 runs to 16 residues. The CDR3 coding sequence is TGTGCCAGCAGCTTAGATCGGGGACAGGGGGCGCGGACGCAGTATTTT. Encoded protein: CASSLDRGQGARTQYF. Full variable domain (outside the CDR3, taken from reference TRBV11-2 and TRBJ2-3): EAGVAQSPRYKIIEKRQSVAFWCNPISGHATLYWYQQILGQGPKLLIQFQNNGVVDDSQLPKDRFSAERLKGVDSTLKIQPAKLEDSAVYLCASSLDRGQGARTQYFGPGTRLTVL.

The J gene is TRBJ2-7, the V gene TRBV5-6, with a weak D call TRBD1 (5 bases). The V gene's germline CDR1 is SGHDT and CDR2 YYEEEE. V lost 2 bases to trimming and J lost 4 bases, with 16 bases between them. This CDR3 comprises 15 residues. In nucleotides, the CDR3 is TGTGCCAGCAGCTTTCTTCCAGGGTCGGGTTACGAGCAGTACTTC. Translating gives CASSFLPGSGYEQYF.

The V call is TRBV5-6, the J call TRBJ1-6; D is unresolved. This CDR3 comprises 15 residues. In germline, CDR1 is SGHDT, CDR2 YYEEEE. V was pared by 2 bases and J by 7 bases, with 13 bases between. DNA of the CDR3: TGTGCCAGCAGCTTCTTGTTGGTTCTAAATTCACCCCTCCACTTT. Translating gives CASSFLLVLNSPLHF.

The chain has TRBV6-1 and TRBJ2-7; the D gene is possibly TRBD1 (6 bases). V lost 2 bases, J lost 3 bases, and 17 bases lay in between. The CDR3 has 16 residues. Per the germline V gene, CDR1 is MNHNS and CDR2 is SASEGT. The CDR3 spells CASSEQTGTLGYEQYF. The DNA of the CDR3 is TGTGCCAGCAGTGAACAGACCGGGACATTGGGCTACGAGCAGTACTTC.

The V gene is TRBV7-8, the J gene TRBJ1-2; 10 bases match TRBD1. V was pared by 5 bases and J by 4 bases, with 7 bases of the junction left unmatched. The CDR3 loop spans 15 amino acids. Looked up from germline, CDR1 is SGHVS and CDR2 is FQNEAQ. The CDR3 DNA reads as TGTGCCAGCAGCCTATCGACAGGGGGCATCTATGGCTACACCTTC. It codes for CASSLSTGGIYGYTF.

This clone was detected only a few times. This chain links TRBV11-2 with TRBJ2-5; 7 bases fit TRBD1. The germline V gene has CDR1 SGHAT and CDR2 FQNNGV. V trimming: 5 bases; J trimming: 5 bases; junction bases outside the gene matches: 8. This CDR3 comprises 14 residues. DNA of the CDR3: TGTGCCAGCAGCGACGACAGGGTTGTGGAGACCCAGTACTTC. Its translation: CASSDDRVVETQYF.

The V and J genes are TRBV15 and TRBJ2-5, with TRBD1 identical over 7 bases. This CDR3 region has 16 residues. Germline CDR1 reads LNHNV; CDR2 reads YYDKDF (reference sequence). V lost 1 base, J lost 3 bases, and 8 bases stayed unmatched. CDR3 nucleotide sequence: TGTGCCACCAGCAGAGTAATCAGGGGGATGGAAGAGACCCAGTACTTC. Its translation is CATSRVIRGMEETQYF.

This clone was counted a few times. The chain employs TRBV20-1 and TRBJ1-5, with 8 bases lining up with TRBD1. Losses at the gene ends were 3 bases for V and 1 base for J; bases not matched to a gene: 8. The CDR3 extends over 16 amino acids. CDR1 and CDR2 (germline): DFQATT, SNEGSKA (reference sequence). The CDR3 reads CSASLGQGASNQPQHF. The CDR3 bases are TGCAGTGCTAGTCTAGGGCAGGGGGCGAGCAATCAGCCCCAGCATTTT.

This clone was detected only once. The chain uses TRBV19 and TRBJ2-3; 8 bases line up with TRBD1. The CDR3 runs to 13 residues. The ends lost 8 bases at V and 3 bases at J; junction bases unmatched: 4. Germline lookup yields CDR1 LNHDA and CDR2 SQIVND (reference sequence). As DNA, the CDR3 is TGTGCCAGTGCCACAGGGGGAACAGATACGCAGTATTTT. It encodes CASATGGTDTQYF.

This chain connects TRBV28 to TRBJ2-1; 11 bases are shared with TRBD2. Germline assignment: CDR1 MDHEN and CDR2 SYDVKM. CDR3 length: 17 residues. J gave up 7 bases and V 4 bases, and 12 bases lay outside the gene matches. The CDR3 protein is CASSSALEGTSGNEQFF. In nucleotides, the CDR3 is TGTGCCAGCAGTTCCGCCTTGGAAGGGACTAGCGGAAATGAGCAGTTCTTC.

The J gene is TRBJ1-1, the V gene TRBV11-2; D unresolved. The germline V gene has CDR1 SGHAT and CDR2 FQNNGV. Between the trimmed V and J ends, which lost 6 bases and 2 bases, there was a span of 19 bases. The CDR3 is 16 residues long. Written as DNA, the CDR3 is TGTGCCAGCAGTCCCGGCGGGGTGTTGGGCAACACTGAAGCTTTCTTT. Translation: CASSPGGVLGNTEAFF.

This chain joins TRBV30 and TRBJ1-4; D unresolved. The germline V gene has CDR1 GTSNPN and CDR2 SVGIG (reference sequence). The germline V and J ends were trimmed by 3 bases and 8 bases, with 19 bases remaining between them. The CDR3 extends over 15 amino acids. The CDR3 nucleotides are TGTGCCTGGAGGGGGTTGCCCACGGGGAGAGAAAAACTGTTTTTT. This translates into CAWRGLPTGREKLFF.

The rearrangement uses TRBV27 and TRBJ1-4; weak D call: TRBD1 (5 bases). Trimming pared 6 bases from V and 8 bases from J, leaving 16 bases between. CDR1 is MNHEY, CDR2 SMNVEV, per germline (reference sequence). The CDR3 extends over 14 amino acids. The CDR3 DNA reads TGTGCCAGCAGCCCTACCAGGGTGGGGGAAAAACTGTTTTTT. Protein product: CASSPTRVGEKLFF.

This chain's CDR3 is CASSRGGEISEAFF. The CDR3 DNA reads as TGTGCCAGCAGCAGAGGGGGCGAGATAAGTGAAGCTTTCTTT. The chain uses TRBV6-2 or TRBV6-3 and TRBJ1-1; 7 bases agree with TRBD1. CDR3 length equals 14 residues. The V and J ends lost 6 bases and 7 bases, in that order; junction bases with no gene match: 11. Germline V gene lookup returns CDR1 MNHEY and CDR2 SVGEGT.

This clone is a singleton in its sample. The same CDR3 also results from other DNA sequences found in this sample. V usage is TRBV6-5 and J usage is TRBJ1-5, with D possibly being TRBD1 (5 bases). This CDR3 is 14 amino acids long. The V gene lost 5 bases and the J gene lost 1 base, with 9 bases spanning the gap. CDR1 and CDR2 from the germline V gene are MNHEY and SVGAGI. The CDR3 DNA reads as TGTGCCAGCAGTCTGGGGCAGAGCAATCAGCCCCAGCATTTT. It yields the protein CASSLGQSNQPQHF.